Reported below is one T cell receptor (beta chain). Its specificity is unknown. Time point given: patch test 1, 2 weeks after DPC sensitization. Specified treatment: therapeutic diphenylcyclopropenone sensitization with weekly scalp DPC. The sample comes from a study of human T cells and chemical hapten exposure. Germline assignment: CDR1 SEHNR and CDR2 FQNEAQ (reference sequence). The CDR3 has 14 residues. The V gene end was trimmed by 8 bases and the J gene end by 5 bases; junction bases not matched to a gene: 8. Study-level findings and limits: Significantly greater numbers of large CDR3 similarity clusters came from expanded TCRs than from controls. Correlating positively with patch test score were the PT1 expanded TCR counts. No alteration of TCRs above 1 in 1000 frequency was seen with DPC sensitization.

In the original analysis: A typical sample had some 87,000 TCRs, with 23,224 to 690,600 overall. One entry per CDR3 protein, called by TCRdb with MiXCR from the RACE reads. Here the V and J calls rest on TCRdb's processing, not on the authors' analysis. The top ten clones hold 0.7% to 0.95% of a sample with 100,000 to 150,000 distinct CDR3 sequences, around 13% of them seen once. The chain recombines TRBV7-9 with TRBJ1-5; TRBD1 matches 8 bases. The sequencing here drew on whole blood, taken in connection with sensitization to the hapten diphenylcyclopropenone (DPC). The sequence was obtained from a man aged 18 to 29 with alopecia areata. Some clones in this sample may be carry-over from other donors' samples. As DNA, the CDR3 is TGTGCCAGCTCTCAAGGACAGGGCGATCAGCCCCAGCATTTT. Translation gives CASSQGQGDQPQHF. Using reference TRBV7-9 and TRBJ1-5 for the parts outside the CDR3, the full variable domain is DTGVSQNPRHKITKRGQNVTFRCDPISEHNRLYWYRQTLGQGPEFLTYFQNEAQLEKSRLLSDRFSAERPKGSFSTLEIQRTEQGDSAMYLCASSQGQGDQPQHFGDGTRLSIL.